This T cell receptor (beta chain) was identified in a study of blood T cell repertoires in COVID-19. The wider study: Donors in the United States, Italy and Spain gave samples during acute or convalescent COVID-19. PBMCs, B-cell-depleted T cells, or T cells provided the cDNA or gDNA that made up the material.

Original analysis: How many nucleated cells were present was estimated from reference gene primer amplification. TCRdb's table, derived via immunoSEQ multiplex PCR, lists solely in-frame clones and lacks some. V, J and clone size are taken as reported in that table, and D and trimming were inferred from the DNA itself. The data show around 140,000 clones, over 75% seen once. Germline V gene data show CDR1 as LGHDT and CDR2 as YNNKEL (reference sequence). This CDR3 region has 16 residues. V was pared by 3 bases and J by 0 bases, with 4 bases of the junction left unmatched. Sequenced: peripheral blood. The TCR was taken from a man aged 60-69 years with active or convalescent COVID-19. This chain links TRBV3-1 (or the pseudogene TRBV3-2) with TRBJ1-4, with 7 bases that match TRBD1. Here the CDR3 DNA reads TGTGCCAGCAGCCATGGCAGGGGGTCAACTAATGAAAAACTGTTTTTT. Translation: CASSHGRGSTNEKLFF.